The T cell receptor (beta chain) under discussion was sequenced for a study of metastatic and nonmetastatic thyroid tumors. The wider study: The authors compared repertoires across blood and tumor or nodule tissue from malignant and benign thyroid patients. Study-wide results and caveats: Significantly greater TCR beta diversity was reportedly found in malignant thyroid tumors than in benign nodules (in blood and tumor).

Thyroid surgery was performed in patients who had received no treatment beforehand. V was shortened by 1 base and J by 5 bases, with 9 bases between the two germline ends. Germline V gives CDR1 SGHVS, CDR2 FQNEAQ. This CDR3 comprises 14 residues. TCRdb reanalyzed the PCR reads via MiXCR. The table lists 91,000 or so clones, roughly an eighth of them singletons. Many counts were recorded for this clone. Antigen: not known. Sample: blood. The rearrangement uses TRBV7-8 and TRBJ1-5; the D is unclear. The TCR sequence derives from a female donor with papillary thyroid cancer or a benign thyroid nodule (not recorded which). Some clones in this sample may be carry-over from other donors' samples. CDR3 residues: CASSLVNPDQPQHF. CDR3 in DNA: TGTGCCAGCAGCTTAGTTAACCCGGATCAGCCCCAGCATTTT.